This T cell receptor (beta chain) originates from a study of OX40 agonist ivuxolimab in advanced cancers. General study findings and limits: Clonal expansion in partial responders at 0.1-3.0 mg/kg ranked among the lowest. Fewer expanded clones were found on average in CD4+ than in CD8+ T cells.

This CDR3 has 14 residues. V shed 5 bases and J shed 1 base, with 10 bases lying between them. CDR1 and CDR2 (germline): SGHRS, YFSETQ. Notes on this clone: Antigen unknown.

Baseline was the first blood sampling point, followed by cycle 4 day 1 and cycle 7 day 1. Sequenced by immunoSEQ multiplex PCR; TCRdb stores in-frame clones only, minus some. The sample has under 85,000 clones; roughly 90% are singletons. The chain is built from TRBV5-1 and TRBJ2-4; a weak D match, TRBD1 (6 bases). The sample here was CD4+ or CD8+ T cells sorted from blood, taken in a trial of the OX40 agonist ivuxolimab. The source of this sequence is an adult with an advanced solid tumor such as melanoma, head and neck, liver or kidney cancer. The CDR3 spells CASSLTGAKNIQYF. The DNA for the CDR3 is TGCGCCAGCAGTCTTACAGGGGCCAAAAACATTCAGTACTTC.